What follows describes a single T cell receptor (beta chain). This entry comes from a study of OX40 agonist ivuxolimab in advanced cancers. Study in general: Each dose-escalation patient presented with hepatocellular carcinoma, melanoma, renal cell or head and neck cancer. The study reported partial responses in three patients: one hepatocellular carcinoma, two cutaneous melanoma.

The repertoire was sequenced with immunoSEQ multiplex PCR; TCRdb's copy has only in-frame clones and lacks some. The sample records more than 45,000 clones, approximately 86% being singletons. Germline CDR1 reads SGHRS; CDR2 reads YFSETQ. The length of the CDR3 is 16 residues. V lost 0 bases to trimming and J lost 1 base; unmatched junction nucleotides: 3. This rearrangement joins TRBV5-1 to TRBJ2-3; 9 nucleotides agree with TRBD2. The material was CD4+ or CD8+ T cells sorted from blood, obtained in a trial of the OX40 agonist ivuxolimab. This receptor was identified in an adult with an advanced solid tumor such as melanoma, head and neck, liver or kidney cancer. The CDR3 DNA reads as TGCGCCAGCAGCTTGGAGTTAGCGGGAGGCACAGATACGCAGTATTTT. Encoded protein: CASSLELAGGTDTQYF.